Sequencing of this TCR beta chain was carried out in a study of blood T cell repertoires in COVID-19. The overall study: PBMCs, B-cell-depleted T cells, or T cells provided the cDNA or gDNA that made up the material.

Only in-frame clones appear in the TCRdb table, and some are missing; sequencing was by immunoSEQ multiplex PCR. The sample shows 150,000 or so clones, about three quarters of them seen only once. Trimming shortened V by 10 bases and J by 2 bases, and 9 bases separated the two germline ends. Germline CDR1 MDHEN, CDR2 SYDVKM. The CDR3 is made up of 11 amino acids. The sample taken for sequencing was peripheral blood. The clonotype comes from a woman over 75 with active or convalescent COVID-19. The rearrangement uses TRBV28 and TRBJ2-7; no firm D call. CDR3 protein: CATSVTYEQYF. The CDR3 DNA reads as TGTGCCACGTCGGTAACCTACGAGCAGTACTTC.